The 28 T cell receptor beta chains in this list originate from one sample, sequenced in a study of PD-L1 blockade in urothelial cancer (dated by TCRdb to about 2017). Library preparation used the immunoSEQ multiplex PCR assay. Sourced from immuneACCESS, this table was stored by TCRdb with only in-frame sequences that have V and J called. A share of the clones is absent; for the studies checked, an unresolved V gene accounts for under half, and the remainder has no known explanation. The sample data list approximately 40,000 clones, and approximately 86% of these were observed just once. The ten largest clones capture roughly 24% of the sample. What the time point label conveys for this sample: peripheral blood 6 weeks after treatment start. Specimen: PBMCs, collected around atezolizumab (anti-PD-L1) treatment. Receptors originate from a man between 60 and 75 years old with urothelial cancer.

The CDR3 region is CASKGQGVEKLFF. DNA for the CDR3: TGTGCCAGCAAGGGACAGGGCGTTGAAAAACTGTTTTTT. V gene TRBV6-5 combines with J gene TRBJ1-4; 9 nucleotides match TRBD1. The CDR3 runs 13 residues. Per germline, CDR1 MNHEY and CDR2 SVGAGI. The V and J ends lost 7 bases and 7 bases, in that order; junction bases with no gene match: 4.

The V and J genes are TRBV9 and TRBJ1-4; 10 bases fit TRBD1. This CDR3 region has 17 residues. V was clipped by 3 bases and J by 5 bases; unmatched bases: 10. Germline-derived CDR1 and CDR2 are SGDLS and YYNGEE. This CDR3 is CASSGWPGQGINEKLFF. The DNA for the CDR3 is TGTGCCAGCAGCGGCTGGCCGGGACAGGGGATAAATGAAAAACTGTTTTTT. Full variable domain (missing parts from reference TRBV9 and TRBJ1-4): DSGVTQTPKHLITATGQRVTLRCSPRSGDLSVYWYQQSLDQGLQFLIQYYNGEERAKGNILERFSAQQFPDLHSELNLSSLELGDSALYFCASSGWPGQGINEKLFFGSGTQLSVL.

The rearrangement links TRBV5-6 to TRBJ2-1, with D perhaps TRBD2 (5 bases). Trimming removed 0 bases from V and 3 bases from J, with 10 bases in between. Germline values: CDR1 SGHDT, CDR2 YYEEEE. The CDR3 runs to 15 residues. The CDR3 sequence: CASSLGPGIYNEQFF. The CDR3 bases are TGTGCCAGCAGCTTGGGGCCGGGAATCTACAATGAGCAGTTCTTC.

The genes are TRBV27 and TRBJ1-2, with D uncertain. V lost 3 bases and J 7 bases, leaving 9 bases between the germline ends. The length of the CDR3 is 12 residues. CDR1 is MNHEY, CDR2 SMNVEV, per germline (reference sequence). In DNA form, the CDR3 reads TGTGCCAGCAGTTTCCGTGGCGGTGGCTACACCTTC. Residues: CASSFRGGGYTF.

This clone was recorded once. The V call is TRBV7-6, the J call TRBJ2-2, with 8 bases lining up with TRBD2. CDR3 length: 16 residues. Germline CDR1 and CDR2: SGHVS and FNYEAQ. V was pared by 3 bases and J by 4 bases, with 7 bases of the junction left unmatched. The CDR3 DNA sequence: TGTGCCAGCAGCTTTCGGACTAGCCTTGTCACCGGGGAGCTGTTTTTT. As protein: CASSFRTSLVTGELFF. Together with reference TRBV7-6 and TRBJ2-2, the CDR3 gives the full variable domain: GAGVSQSPRYKVTKRGQDVALRCDPISGHVSLYWYRQALGQGPEFLTYFNYEAQQDKSGLPNDRFSAERPEGSISTLTIQRTEQRDSAMYRCASSFRTSLVTGELFFGEGSRLTVL.

The rearrangement joins TRBV2 to TRBJ2-1, with 12 bases lining up with TRBD2. The germline V gene has CDR1 SNHLY and CDR2 FYNNEI. The CDR3 covers 14 residues. Trimming cost V 8 bases and J 8 bases; bases outside gene matches: 7. The CDR3 region has the DNA TGTGCCAGCCTAGCGGGAGGGCCAGCCCATGAGCAGTTCTTC. The encoded protein is CASLAGGPAHEQFF.

The V and J genes are TRBV18 and TRBJ1-6; 10 nucleotides align to TRBD1. The CDR3 is 16 amino acids. V was pared by 3 bases and J by 10 bases, with 9 bases of the junction left unmatched. Germline V gene lookup returns CDR1 KGHSH and CDR2 LQKENI. The CDR3 protein is CASSPKGDRGFSPLHF. The CDR3 DNA follows: TGTGCCAGCTCACCCAAGGGGGACAGGGGTTTCTCACCCCTCCACTTT.

This clone was recorded once. The J gene is TRBJ2-3, the V gene TRBV10-2; 11 nucleotides match TRBD2. CDR1 is WSHSY and CDR2 is SAAADI in the germline V gene. With 10 bases clipped from V and 4 bases from J, the junction kept 7 bases outside the gene matches. The CDR3 covers 14 residues. This CDR3 reads CATALAGASDTQYF. CDR3 sequence (DNA): TGCGCCACCGCACTAGCGGGAGCTTCAGATACGCAGTATTTT.

The rearrangement uses TRBV21-1 and TRBJ2-1; TRBD2 is the table's D call and was not checked against the DNA. TRBV21-1 is labeled a pseudogene. CDR3 length: 12 residues. In DNA form, the CDR3 reads TGTGCCAGCAGCAAAGGGGGGGATGAGCAGTTCTTC. This translates into CASSKGGDEQFF.

This clone occurred once. The gene calls are TRBV7-9 and TRBJ2-3; D perhaps matches TRBD2 (7 bases). This CDR3 is 15 amino acids long. Germline V lookup: CDR1 SEHNR, CDR2 FQNEAQ (reference sequence). V lost 7 bases, J lost 2 bases, and 16 bases lay in between. Here the CDR3 reads CASNLEGGPTDTQYF. The CDR3 region has the DNA TGTGCCAGCAACTTGGAGGGGGGGCCCACAGATACGCAGTATTTT.

This clone was detected only a few times. Mismatch with germline at one junction end may stem from a read error. The chain uses TRBV7-7 and TRBJ1-2; TRBD1 aligns across 7 bases. This CDR3 is 15 amino acids long. CDR1 is SSHAT, CDR2 FNYEAQ, per germline (reference sequence). The CDR3 DNA follows: TGTGCTAGCAGCTTAGAGAGGGGGCGCGACTATGGCTACACCTTC. Its translation is CASSLERGRDYGYTF.

This chain joins TRBV21-1 and TRBJ2-1; the table's D gene call, TRBD2, was not cross checked with the DNA. TRBV21-1 is marked as a pseudogene. CDR3 size: 16 residues. The CDR3 here is CAGIQREVSSYNEQFF. CDR3 DNA: TGTGCCGGTATTCAGCGGGAGGTGAGCTCCTACAATGAGCAGTTCTTC.

J is TRBJ2-1 and V is TRBV5-1; TRBD1 agrees at 8 bases. CDR1 and CDR2 from the germline V gene are SGHRS and YFSETQ. V was clipped by 4 bases and J by 4 bases; unmatched bases: 7. The CDR3 totals 15 residues. CDR3 sequence: CASSPGGGLYNEQFF. In nucleotides, the CDR3 is TGCGCCAGCAGCCCAGGGGGCGGCTTATACAATGAGCAGTTCTTC.

CDR3 DNA: TGTGCCAGCAGGGCCACTGCGGGGAATAGCTATGGCTACACCTTC. Amino acids: CASRATAGNSYGYTF. The gene calls are TRBV9 and TRBJ1-2; no firm D call. V was clipped by 5 bases and J by 4 bases, with 18 bases between them. Per germline, CDR1 SGDLS and CDR2 YYNGEE. This CDR3 contains 15 residues.

The chain has TRBV19 and TRBJ2-7; 10 nucleotides match TRBD2. The germline V gene encodes CDR1 LNHDA and CDR2 SQIVND (reference sequence). V lost 3 bases, J lost 0 bases, and 5 bases stayed unmatched. CDR3 length: 16 amino acids. CDR3 DNA sequence: TGTGCCAGTAGTATGTCTAGCGGGGGAAGCTCCTACGAGCAGTACTTC. Translating gives CASSMSSGGSSYEQYF.

V is TRBV6-1 and J is TRBJ2-6; 7 bases fit TRBD1. The CDR3 contains 18 residues. The germline CDR1 and CDR2 sequences are MNHNS and SASEGT. The ends lost 2 bases at V and 1 base at J; junction bases unmatched: 8. The CDR3 loop reads CASSEHSGTDSGANVLTF. CDR3 nucleotide sequence: TGTGCCAGCAGTGAACACTCCGGGACAGATTCTGGGGCCAACGTCCTGACTTTC.

This chain uses TRBV6-1 with TRBJ2-5, with D maybe TRBD1 (6 bases). Germline V gene sequence: CDR1 MNHNS, CDR2 SASEGT. The V and J ends lost 0 bases and 2 bases respectively, with 13 bases between them. The CDR3 totals 16 residues. The CDR3 region is CASSEAFGTTQETQYF. CDR3 nucleotide sequence: TGTGCCAGCAGTGAAGCGTTTGGGACAACACAAGAGACCCAGTACTTC.

This clone has a handful of counts. The rearrangement links TRBV11-2 to TRBJ2-7; possible D gene TRBD2, 6 bases. Germline V lookup: CDR1 SGHAT, CDR2 FQNNGV. The V end lost 4 bases, the J end lost 2 bases, and 15 bases lay between the germline ends. The length of the CDR3 is 15 residues. In nucleotides, the CDR3 is TGTGCCAGCAGCTATATCGTCGGAGGGACCTACGAGCAGTACTTC. It is translated as CASSYIVGGTYEQYF.

This sequence joins TRBV5-1 and TRBJ1-2, with D tentatively TRBD1 (6 bases). With 3 bases removed from V and 3 bases from J, the gap between germline ends came to 9 bases. The germline gives CDR1 SGHRS, CDR2 YFSETQ. The CDR3 is 13 residues long. The DNA for the CDR3 is TGCGCCAGCAGCTCCTCAGGGGACTATGGCTACACCTTC. Protein product: CASSSSGDYGYTF.

This clone was seen only once. The rearrangement links TRBV18 to TRBJ2-3; D may be TRBD1 (6 bases). Germline CDR1 reads KGHSH; CDR2 reads LQKENI. V was pared by 5 bases and J by 0 bases, with 15 bases between. The CDR3 totals 16 residues. The CDR3 loop is CASSDYWDISTDTQYF. The CDR3 DNA follows: TGTGCCAGCTCAGATTATTGGGACATCAGCACAGATACGCAGTATTTT.

V gene TRBV28 combines with J gene TRBJ1-1, with D tentatively TRBD1 (6 bases). The CDR3 covers 16 residues. The V gene's germline CDR1 is MDHEN and CDR2 SYDVKM. The germline V and J ends were trimmed by 5 bases and 6 bases, with 22 bases remaining between them. The CDR3 region is CASSPSRGRDTAEAFF. DNA of the CDR3: TGTGCCAGCAGTCCTTCCAGGGGAAGGGACACGGCTGAAGCTTTCTTT.

The rearrangement joins TRBV6-6 to TRBJ2-6; TRBD1 matches 9 bases. The CDR3 loop spans 16 amino acids. Germline CDR1 MNHNY, CDR2 SVGAGI (reference sequence). J was trimmed by 5 bases and V by 5 bases; bases with no gene match: 7. The CDR3 loop is CASSKQGAQRANVLTF. Written as DNA, the CDR3 is TGTGCCAGCAGTAAACAGGGGGCGCAGCGGGCCAACGTCCTGACTTTC.

The V gene is TRBV5-1, the J gene TRBJ2-3; D is possibly TRBD2 (5 bases). Germline values: CDR1 SGHRS, CDR2 YFSETQ. Trimming stripped 5 bases from V and 4 bases from J, with 11 bases between. The CDR3 is made up of 13 amino acids. The CDR3 DNA sequence: TGCGCCAGCAGTCCGGAGAGGGCAGATACGCAGTATTTT. This gives the protein CASSPERADTQYF.

The chain recombines TRBV27 with TRBJ1-5, with unresolved D. V gave up 8 bases and J gave up 8 bases, with 13 bases separating them. This CDR3 is built from 12 residues. The germline V gene encodes CDR1 MNHEY and CDR2 SMNVEV (reference sequence). The DNA for the CDR3 is TGTGCCAGCGGGAGGGATAGAGAGCCCCAGCATTTT. The encoded protein is CASGRDREPQHF.

This clone was seen a handful of times. The CDR3 protein is CASSTLAGGPNEQFF. The CDR3 DNA sequence: TGTGCCAGTAGTACGCTAGCGGGAGGGCCCAATGAGCAGTTCTTC. The chain couples TRBV19 to TRBJ2-1; 12 nucleotides line up with TRBD2. Germline V lookup: CDR1 LNHDA, CDR2 SQIVND (reference sequence). J lost 6 bases, V lost 4 bases, and 4 bases had no gene match. CDR3 length: 15 residues.

The genes are TRBV5-1 and TRBJ2-7; D is possibly TRBD1 (6 bases). V lost 5 bases, J lost 0 bases, and 9 bases lay in between. CDR3 length: 13 amino acids. Germline CDR1 reads SGHRS; CDR2 reads YFSETQ. The CDR3 DNA reads TGCGCCAGCAGGGTAGGGGGCTCCTACGAGCAGTACTTC. This sequence encodes CASRVGGSYEQYF. Combining the CDR3 with reference TRBV5-1 and TRBJ2-7 gives the whole variable domain KAGVTQTPRYLIKTRGQQVTLSCSPISGHRSVSWYQQTPGQGLQFLFEYFSETQRNKGNFPGRFSGRQFSNSRSEMNVSTLELGDSALYLCASRVGGSYEQYFGPGTRLTVT.

The chain joins TRBV14 to TRBJ2-1; D may be TRBD2 (5 bases). V gave up 2 bases and J gave up 8 bases, with 19 bases separating them. The germline V gene encodes CDR1 SGHDN and CDR2 FVKESK. The length of the CDR3 is 16 residues. The CDR3: CASSQSPGKSIDEQFF. CDR3 nucleotide sequence: TGTGCCAGCAGCCAAAGCCCGGGAAAATCCATCGATGAGCAGTTCTTC.

The chain employs TRBV30 and TRBJ2-3; tentatively, D is TRBD2 (6 bases). Trimming removed 0 bases at V and 0 bases at J, with 10 bases between. The CDR3 loop spans 15 amino acids. Looked up from germline, CDR1 is GTSNPN and CDR2 is SVGIG (reference sequence). The chain's CDR3 is CAWSVAGTSTDTQYF. CDR3 bases: TGTGCCTGGAGTGTGGCGGGAACTAGCACAGATACGCAGTATTTT.